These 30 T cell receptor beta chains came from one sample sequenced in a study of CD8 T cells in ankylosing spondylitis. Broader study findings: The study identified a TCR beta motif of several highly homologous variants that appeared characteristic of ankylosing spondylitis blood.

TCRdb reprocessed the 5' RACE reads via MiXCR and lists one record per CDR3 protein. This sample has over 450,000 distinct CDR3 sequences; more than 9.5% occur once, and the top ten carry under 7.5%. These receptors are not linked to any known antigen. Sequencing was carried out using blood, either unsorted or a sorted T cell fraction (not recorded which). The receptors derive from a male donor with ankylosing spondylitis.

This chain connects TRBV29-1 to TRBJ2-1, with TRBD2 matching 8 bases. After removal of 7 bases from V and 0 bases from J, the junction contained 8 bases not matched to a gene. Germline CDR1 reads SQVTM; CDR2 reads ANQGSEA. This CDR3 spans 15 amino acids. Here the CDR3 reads CSAAKRGSSYNEQFF. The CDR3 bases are TGCAGCGCAGCGAAGCGGGGGAGCTCCTACAATGAGCAGTTCTTC.

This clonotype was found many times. The CDR3 region is CASSTLAGAQVVQYF. The CDR3 DNA follows: TGCGCCAGCAGCACCTTAGCGGGAGCCCAAGTGGTTCAGTACTTC. The chain uses TRBV5-1 and TRBJ2-4, with 9 bases aligning to TRBD2. Germline V gene lookup returns CDR1 SGHRS and CDR2 YFSETQ. After removal of 4 bases from V and 11 bases from J, the junction contained 13 bases not matched to a gene. The CDR3 consists of 15 residues.

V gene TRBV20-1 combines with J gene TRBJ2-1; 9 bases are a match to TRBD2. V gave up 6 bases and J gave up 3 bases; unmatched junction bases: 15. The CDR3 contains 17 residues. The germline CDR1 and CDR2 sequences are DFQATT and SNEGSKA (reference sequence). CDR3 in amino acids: CSAPGETTSGYYNEQFF. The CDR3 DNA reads TGCAGTGCGCCTGGTGAGACGACTAGCGGATACTACAATGAGCAGTTCTTC.

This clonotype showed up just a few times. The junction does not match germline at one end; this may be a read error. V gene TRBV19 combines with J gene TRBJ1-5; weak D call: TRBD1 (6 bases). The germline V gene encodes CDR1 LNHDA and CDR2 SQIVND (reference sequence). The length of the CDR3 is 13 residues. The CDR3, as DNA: TGTGCCAGTTGGGCGACAGGAAATCACCCCCAGCATTTT. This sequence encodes CASWATGNHPQHF.

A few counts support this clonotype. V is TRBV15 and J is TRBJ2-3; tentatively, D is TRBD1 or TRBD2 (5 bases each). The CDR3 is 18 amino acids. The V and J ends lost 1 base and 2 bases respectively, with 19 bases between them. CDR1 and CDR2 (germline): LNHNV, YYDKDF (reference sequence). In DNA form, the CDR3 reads TGTGCCACCAGCAGAGTGCCACCGGGACGATATATCACAGATACGCAGTATTTT. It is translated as CATSRVPPGRYITDTQYF.

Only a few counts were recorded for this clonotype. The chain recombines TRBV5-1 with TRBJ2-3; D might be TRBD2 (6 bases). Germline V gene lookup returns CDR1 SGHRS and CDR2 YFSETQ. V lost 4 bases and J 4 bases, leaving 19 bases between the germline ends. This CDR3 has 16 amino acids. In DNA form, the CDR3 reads TGCGCCAGCAGCCTGGATGTGGGAAGCGGGCCAGATACGCAGTATTTT. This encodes CASSLDVGSGPDTQYF.

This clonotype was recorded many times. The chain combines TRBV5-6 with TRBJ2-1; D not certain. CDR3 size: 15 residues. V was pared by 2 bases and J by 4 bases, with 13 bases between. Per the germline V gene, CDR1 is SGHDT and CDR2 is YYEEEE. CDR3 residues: CASSFSAHGYNEQFF. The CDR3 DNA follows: TGTGCCAGCAGCTTCTCGGCTCACGGATACAATGAGCAGTTCTTC.

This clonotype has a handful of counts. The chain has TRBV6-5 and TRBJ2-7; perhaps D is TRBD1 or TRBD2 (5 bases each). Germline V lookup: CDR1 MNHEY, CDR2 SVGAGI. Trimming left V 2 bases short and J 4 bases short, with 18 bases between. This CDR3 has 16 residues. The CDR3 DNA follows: TGTGCCAGCAGTTACCCCGGGACCCCCGTTGAGTACGAGCAGTACGTC. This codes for CASSYPGTPVEYEQYV.

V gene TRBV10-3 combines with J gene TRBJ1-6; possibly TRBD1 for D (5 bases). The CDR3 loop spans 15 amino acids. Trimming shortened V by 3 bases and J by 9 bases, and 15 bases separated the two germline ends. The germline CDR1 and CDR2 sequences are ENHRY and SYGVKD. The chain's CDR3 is CAISDRGGTSSPLHF. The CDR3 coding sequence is TGTGCCATCAGTGATCGCGGGGGAACTAGTTCACCCCTCCACTTT.

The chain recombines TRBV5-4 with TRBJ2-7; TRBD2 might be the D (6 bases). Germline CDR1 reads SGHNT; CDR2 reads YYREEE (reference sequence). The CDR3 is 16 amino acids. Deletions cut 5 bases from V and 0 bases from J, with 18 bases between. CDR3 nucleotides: TGTGCCAGCAGTCGCGGAGGGAGCGGCGTCTCCTACGAGCAGTACTTC. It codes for CASSRGGSGVSYEQYF.

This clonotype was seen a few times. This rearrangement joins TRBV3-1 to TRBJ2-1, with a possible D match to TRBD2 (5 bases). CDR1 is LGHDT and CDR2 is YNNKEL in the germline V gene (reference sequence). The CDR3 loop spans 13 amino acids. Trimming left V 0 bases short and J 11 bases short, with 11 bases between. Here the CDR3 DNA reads TGTGCCAGCAGCCAAGATGTAGCGTTCCAGCAGTTCTTC. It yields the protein CASSQDVAFQQFF.

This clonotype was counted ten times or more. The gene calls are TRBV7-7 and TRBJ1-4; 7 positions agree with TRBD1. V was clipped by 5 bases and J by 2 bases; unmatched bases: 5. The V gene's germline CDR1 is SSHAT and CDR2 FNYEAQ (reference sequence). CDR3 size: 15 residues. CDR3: CASSTRQGTNEKLFF. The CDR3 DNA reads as TGTGCCAGCAGCACCCGACAGGGTACTAATGAAAAACTGTTTTTT.

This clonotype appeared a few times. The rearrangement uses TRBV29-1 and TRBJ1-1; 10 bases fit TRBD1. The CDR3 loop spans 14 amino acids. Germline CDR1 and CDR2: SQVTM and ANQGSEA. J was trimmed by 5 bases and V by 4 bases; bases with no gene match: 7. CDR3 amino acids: CSVARDRGWTEAFF. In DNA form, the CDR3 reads TGCAGCGTTGCTAGGGACAGGGGATGGACTGAAGCTTTCTTT.

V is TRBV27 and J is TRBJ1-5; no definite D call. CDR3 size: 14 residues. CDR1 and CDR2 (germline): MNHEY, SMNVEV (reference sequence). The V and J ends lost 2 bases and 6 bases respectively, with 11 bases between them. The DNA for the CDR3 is TGTGCCAGCAGTTTAACAGCCGTAGGTCAGCCCCAGCATTTT. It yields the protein CASSLTAVGQPQHF.

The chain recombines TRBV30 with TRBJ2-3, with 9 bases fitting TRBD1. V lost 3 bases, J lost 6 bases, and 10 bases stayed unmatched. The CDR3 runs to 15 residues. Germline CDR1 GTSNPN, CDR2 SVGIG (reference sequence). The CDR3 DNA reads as TGTGCCTGGAGGGGGGACAGGGTCAAAGGGGATACGCAGTATTTT. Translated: CAWRGDRVKGDTQYF.

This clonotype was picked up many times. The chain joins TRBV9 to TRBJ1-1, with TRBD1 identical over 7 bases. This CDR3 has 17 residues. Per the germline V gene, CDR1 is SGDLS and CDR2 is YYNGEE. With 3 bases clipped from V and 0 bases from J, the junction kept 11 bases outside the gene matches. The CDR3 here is CASSAHIGQVMNTEAFF. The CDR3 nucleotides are TGTGCCAGCAGCGCGCACATCGGACAGGTCATGAACACTGAAGCTTTCTTT.

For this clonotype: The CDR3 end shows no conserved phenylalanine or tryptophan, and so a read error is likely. The CDR3 spells CASSHGITQYI. The DNA of the CDR3 is TGTGCCAGCAGCCATGGGATCACCCAGTACATC. The chain is built from TRBV14 and TRBJ2-5, with D hard to call. Trimming pared 3 bases from V and 8 bases from J, leaving 7 bases between. The CDR3 has 11 residues. Per the germline V gene, CDR1 is SGHDN and CDR2 is FVKESK.

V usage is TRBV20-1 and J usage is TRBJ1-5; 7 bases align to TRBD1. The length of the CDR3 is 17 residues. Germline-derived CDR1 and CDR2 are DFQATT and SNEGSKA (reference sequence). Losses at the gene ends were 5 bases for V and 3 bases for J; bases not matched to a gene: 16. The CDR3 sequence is CSAAKGPTGTNNQPQHF. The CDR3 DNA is TGCAGTGCTGCGAAGGGACCGACAGGGACGAACAATCAGCCCCAGCATTTT.

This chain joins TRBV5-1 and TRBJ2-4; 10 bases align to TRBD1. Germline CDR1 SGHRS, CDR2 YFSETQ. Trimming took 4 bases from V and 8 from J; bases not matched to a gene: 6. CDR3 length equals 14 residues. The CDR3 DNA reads TGCGCCAGCAGCCCAGGGACAGGGGCGGACATTCAGTACTTC. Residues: CASSPGTGADIQYF.

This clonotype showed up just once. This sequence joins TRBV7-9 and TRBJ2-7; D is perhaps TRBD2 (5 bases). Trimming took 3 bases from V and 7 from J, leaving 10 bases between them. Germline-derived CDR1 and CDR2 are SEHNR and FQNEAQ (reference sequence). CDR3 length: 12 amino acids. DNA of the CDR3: TGTGCCAGCAGCTTTGGCTCGGGGGAGCAGTACGTC. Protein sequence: CASSFGSGEQYV.

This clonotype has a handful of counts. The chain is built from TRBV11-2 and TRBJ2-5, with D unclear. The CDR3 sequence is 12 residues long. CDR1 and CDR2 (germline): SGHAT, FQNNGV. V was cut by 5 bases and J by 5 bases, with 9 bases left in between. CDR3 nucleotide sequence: TGTGCCAGCAGCCCCCAGCCGGAGACCCAGTACTTC. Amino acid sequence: CASSPQPETQYF.

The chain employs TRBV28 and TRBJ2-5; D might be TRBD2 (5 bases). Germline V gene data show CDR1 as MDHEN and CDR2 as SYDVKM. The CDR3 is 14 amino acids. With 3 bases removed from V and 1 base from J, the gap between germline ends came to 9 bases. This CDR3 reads CASSFRSGQETQYF. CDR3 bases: TGTGCCAGCAGTTTCAGGAGCGGCCAAGAGACCCAGTACTTC.

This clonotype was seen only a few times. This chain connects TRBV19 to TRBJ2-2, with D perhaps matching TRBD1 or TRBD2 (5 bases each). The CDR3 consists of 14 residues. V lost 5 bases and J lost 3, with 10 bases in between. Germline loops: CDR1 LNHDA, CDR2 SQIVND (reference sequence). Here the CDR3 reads CASSGTGYTGELFF. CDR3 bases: TGTGCCAGTAGTGGGACGGGATACACCGGGGAGCTGTTTTTT.

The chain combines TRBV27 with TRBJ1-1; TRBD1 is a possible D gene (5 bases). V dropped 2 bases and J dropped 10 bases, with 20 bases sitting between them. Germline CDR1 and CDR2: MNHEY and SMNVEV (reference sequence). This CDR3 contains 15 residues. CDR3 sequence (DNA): TGTGCCAGCAGTTTAAGAGCCGGGGCGCCTGGGGGAGCTTTCTTT. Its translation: CASSLRAGAPGGAFF.

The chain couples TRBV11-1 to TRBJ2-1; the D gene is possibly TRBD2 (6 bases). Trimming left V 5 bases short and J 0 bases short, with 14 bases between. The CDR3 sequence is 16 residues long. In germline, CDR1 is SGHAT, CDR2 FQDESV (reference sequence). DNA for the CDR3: TGTGCCAGCAGCCCCTTTAGCGGTACCTCCTACAATGAGCAGTTCTTC. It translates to CASSPFSGTSYNEQFF.

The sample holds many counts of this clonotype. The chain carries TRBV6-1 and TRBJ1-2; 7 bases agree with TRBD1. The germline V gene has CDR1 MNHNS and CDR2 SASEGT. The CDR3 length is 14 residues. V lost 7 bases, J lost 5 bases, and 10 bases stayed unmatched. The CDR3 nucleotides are TGTGCCAGCAAAACAGGGCAGGGGGATTATGGCTACACCTTC. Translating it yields CASKTGQGDYGYTF.

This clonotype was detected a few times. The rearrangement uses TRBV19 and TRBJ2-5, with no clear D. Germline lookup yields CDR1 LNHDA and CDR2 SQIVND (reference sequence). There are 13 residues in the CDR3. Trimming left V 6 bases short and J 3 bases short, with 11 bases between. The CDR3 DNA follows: TGTGCCAGTAGATTGGACGGAGAAGAGACCCAGTACTTC. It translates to CASRLDGEETQYF. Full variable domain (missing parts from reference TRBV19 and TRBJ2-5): DGGITQSPKYLFRKEGQNVTLSCEQNLNHDAMYWYRQDPGQGLRLIYYSQIVNDFQKGDIAEGYSVSREKKESFPLTVTSAQKNPTAFYLCASRLDGEETQYFGPGTRLLVL.

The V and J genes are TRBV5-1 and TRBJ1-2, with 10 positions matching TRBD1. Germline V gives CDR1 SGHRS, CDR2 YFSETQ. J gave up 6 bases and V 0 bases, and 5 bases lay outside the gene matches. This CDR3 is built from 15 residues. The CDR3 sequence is CASSLEGQGMDGYTF. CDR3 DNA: TGCGCCAGCAGCTTGGAGGGACAGGGGATGGATGGCTACACCTTC.

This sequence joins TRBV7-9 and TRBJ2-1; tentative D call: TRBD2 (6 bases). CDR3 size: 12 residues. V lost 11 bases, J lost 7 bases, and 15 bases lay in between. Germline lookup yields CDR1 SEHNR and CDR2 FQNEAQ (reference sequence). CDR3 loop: CALLRGSNEQFF. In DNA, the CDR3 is TGTGCCCTACTTCGGGGGAGTAATGAGCAGTTCTTC.

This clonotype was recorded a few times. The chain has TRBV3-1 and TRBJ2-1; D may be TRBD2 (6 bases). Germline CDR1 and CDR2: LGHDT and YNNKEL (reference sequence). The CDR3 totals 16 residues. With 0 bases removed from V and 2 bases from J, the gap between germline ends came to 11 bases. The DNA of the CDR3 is TGTGCCAGCAGCCAAGATTGGGGGGACGCCTACAATGAGCAGTTCTTC. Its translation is CASSQDWGDAYNEQFF.